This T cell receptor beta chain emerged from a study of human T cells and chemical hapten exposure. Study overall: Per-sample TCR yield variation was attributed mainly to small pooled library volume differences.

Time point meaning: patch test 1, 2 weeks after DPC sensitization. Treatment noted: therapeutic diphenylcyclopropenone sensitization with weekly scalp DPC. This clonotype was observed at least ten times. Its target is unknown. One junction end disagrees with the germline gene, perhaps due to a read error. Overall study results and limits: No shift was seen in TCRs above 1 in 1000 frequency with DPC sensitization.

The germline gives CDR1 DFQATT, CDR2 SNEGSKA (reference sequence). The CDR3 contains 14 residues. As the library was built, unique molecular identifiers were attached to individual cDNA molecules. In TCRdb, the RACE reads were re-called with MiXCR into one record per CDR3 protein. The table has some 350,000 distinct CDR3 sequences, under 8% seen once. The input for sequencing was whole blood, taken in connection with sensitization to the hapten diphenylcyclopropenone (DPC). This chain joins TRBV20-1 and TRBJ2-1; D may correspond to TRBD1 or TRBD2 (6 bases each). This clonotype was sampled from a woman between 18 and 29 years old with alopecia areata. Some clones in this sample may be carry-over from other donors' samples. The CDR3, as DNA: TGCAGTGCCAGAGGGGGGCACTCCTACAATGAGCAGTTCTTC. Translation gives CSARGGHSYNEQFF.